This T cell receptor beta chain was captured in a study of metastatic and nonmetastatic thyroid tumors (dated by TCRdb to about 2020). Background on the whole study: For patients with malignant and with benign thyroid disease, the researchers compared repertoires between peripheral blood samples and tumor or nodule tissue samples. General findings and caveats noted by the study authors: In both blood and tumor samples, malignant tumors were reported to have significantly higher TCR beta diversity than benign nodules.

The library was generated by PCR. TCRdb lists the instrument as Illumina HiSeq 4000. The TCR beta-chain CDR3 region of each patient was profiled by high-throughput sequencing. The published analysis was carried out like this. A classifier to discriminate distant-metastatic papillary thyroid cancer patients was built from CDR3 differences across clinicopathological groups. Repertoire diversity was assessed with the Shannon index, and tumor-blood repertoire similarity with the Morisita-Horn index. In TCRdb, the public reads were trimmed at Q25 with fastp and aligned with MiXCR, with productive beta chains retained. The V and J calls were determined by TCRdb, not by the authors. The sample records 35,000 to 50,000 clones, roughly 3.9% of which are singletons. The ten most abundant clones make up over 9% of the sample. V is cut back by 5 bases and J by 7 bases, with 14 bases in the junction unmatched. The germline V gene supplies CDR1 SGHAT and CDR2 FQNNGV. Its CDR3 holds 17 amino acids, cysteine through phenylalanine. The entry retains the CDR3 DNA only, 51 bases that are in frame from base 1.

Notes on this clone: What this receptor recognizes is not known. No much larger clone is present one base from it, and per-base qualities are unavailable.

No treatment had been received by any patient before thyroid surgery. Patient clinical samples collected from about 2011 to 2019 were retrospectively analysed using T-cell receptor beta sequencing. The specimen sequenced was blood. This TCR was sampled from a female donor with papillary thyroid cancer or a benign thyroid nodule (not recorded which). Some clones in this sample may be carry-over from other donors' samples. This chain joins TRBV11-2 to TRBJ1-2, with TRBD1 identical over 12 junction bases. The CDR3 in this case is CASSLTGGTGGFGGYTF. The bases are TGTGCCAGCAGCCTCACCGGGGGGACAGGGGGCTTTGGTGGCTACACCTTC. With the portions outside the CDR3 filled from the reference TRBV11-2 and TRBJ1-2 genes, the complete variable region becomes EAGVAQSPRYKIIEKRQSVAFWCNPISGHATLYWYQQILGQGPKLLIQFQNNGVVDDSQLPKDRFSAERLKGVDSTLKIQPAKLEDSAVYLCASSLTGGTGGFGGYTFGSGTRLTVV.